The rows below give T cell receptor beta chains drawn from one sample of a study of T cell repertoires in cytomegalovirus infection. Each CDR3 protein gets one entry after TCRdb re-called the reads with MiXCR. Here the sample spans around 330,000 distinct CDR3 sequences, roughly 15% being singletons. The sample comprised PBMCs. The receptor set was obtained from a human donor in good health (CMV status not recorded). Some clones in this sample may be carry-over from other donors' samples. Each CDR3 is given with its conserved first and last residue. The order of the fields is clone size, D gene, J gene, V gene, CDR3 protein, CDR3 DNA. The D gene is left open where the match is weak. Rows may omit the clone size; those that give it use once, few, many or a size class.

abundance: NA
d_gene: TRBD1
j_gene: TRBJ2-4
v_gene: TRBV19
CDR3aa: CASSWDRAHWNIQYF
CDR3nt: TGTGCCAGTAGTTGGGACAGGGCTCATTGGAACATTCAGTACTTC

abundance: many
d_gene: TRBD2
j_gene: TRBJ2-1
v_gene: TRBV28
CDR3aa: CASSGTRRIHEQFF
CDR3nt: TGTGCCAGCAGCGGGACTAGGCGAATCCATGAGCAGTTCTTC

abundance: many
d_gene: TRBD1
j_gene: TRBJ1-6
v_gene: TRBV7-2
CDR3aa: CASSFPGTGDSPLHF
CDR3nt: TGTGCCAGCAGCTTTCCCGGGACAGGGGATTCACCCCTCCACTTT

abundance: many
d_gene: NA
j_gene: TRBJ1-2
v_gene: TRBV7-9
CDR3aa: CASSLAIGEAGYGYTF
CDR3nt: TGTGCCAGCAGCTTAGCTATAGGCGAGGCTGGCTATGGCTACACCTTC

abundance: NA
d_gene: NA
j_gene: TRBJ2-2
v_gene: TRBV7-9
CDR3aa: CASSPPVGDSNTGELFF
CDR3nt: TGTGCCAGCAGCCCCCCAGTAGGGGACTCGAACACCGGGGAGCTGTTTTTT

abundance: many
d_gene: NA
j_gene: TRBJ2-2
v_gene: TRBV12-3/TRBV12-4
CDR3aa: CASSLLVHGELFF
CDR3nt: TGTGCCAGCAGCTTACTAGTCCACGGGGAGCTGTTTTTT

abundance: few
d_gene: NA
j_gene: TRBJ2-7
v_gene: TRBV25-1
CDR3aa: CASSDRGSGSYEQYF
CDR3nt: TGTGCCAGCAGTGATCGAGGTTCGGGCTCCTACGAGCAGTACTTC

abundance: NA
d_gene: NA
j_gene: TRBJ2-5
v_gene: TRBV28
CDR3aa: CASSADSSKTQYF
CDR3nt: TGTGCCAGCAGTGCGGACAGTTCAAAGACCCAGTACTTC

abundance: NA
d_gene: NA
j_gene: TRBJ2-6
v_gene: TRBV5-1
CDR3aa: CASRSGAHSGANVLTF
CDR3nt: TGCGCCAGCAGGTCCGGGGCCCACTCTGGGGCCAACGTCCTGACTTTC

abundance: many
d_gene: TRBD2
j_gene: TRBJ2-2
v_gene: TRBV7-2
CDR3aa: CASSLVASGGFTGELFF
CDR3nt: TGTGCCAGCAGCTTAGTCGCTAGCGGGGGTTTCACCGGGGAGCTGTTTTTT